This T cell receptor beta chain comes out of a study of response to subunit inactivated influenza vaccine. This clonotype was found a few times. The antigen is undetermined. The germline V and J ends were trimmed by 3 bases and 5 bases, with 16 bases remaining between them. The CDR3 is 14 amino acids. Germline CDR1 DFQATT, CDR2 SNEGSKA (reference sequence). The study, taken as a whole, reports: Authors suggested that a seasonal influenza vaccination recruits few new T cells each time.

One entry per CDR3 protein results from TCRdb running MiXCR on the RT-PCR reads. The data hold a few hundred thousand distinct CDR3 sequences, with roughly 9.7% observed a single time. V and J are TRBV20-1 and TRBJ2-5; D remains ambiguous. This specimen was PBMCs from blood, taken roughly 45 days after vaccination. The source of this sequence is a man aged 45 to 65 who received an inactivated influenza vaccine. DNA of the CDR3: TGCAGTGCTAGGATCGGAACCCTCCGGGAGACCCAGTACTTC. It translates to CSARIGTLRETQYF.